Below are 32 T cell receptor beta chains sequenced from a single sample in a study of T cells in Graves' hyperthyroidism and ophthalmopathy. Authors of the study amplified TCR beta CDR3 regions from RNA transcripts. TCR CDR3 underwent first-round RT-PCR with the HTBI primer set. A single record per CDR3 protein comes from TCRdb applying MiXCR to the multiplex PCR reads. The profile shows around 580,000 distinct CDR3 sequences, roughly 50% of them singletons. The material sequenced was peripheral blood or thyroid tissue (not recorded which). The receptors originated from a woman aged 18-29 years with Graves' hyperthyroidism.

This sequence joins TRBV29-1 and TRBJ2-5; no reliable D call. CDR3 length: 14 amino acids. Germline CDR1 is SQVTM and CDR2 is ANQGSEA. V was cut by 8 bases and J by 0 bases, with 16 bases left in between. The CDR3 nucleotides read TGCAGCTTGTCGACAAACCTGTACCAAGAGACCCAGTACTTC. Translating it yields CSLSTNLYQETQYF.

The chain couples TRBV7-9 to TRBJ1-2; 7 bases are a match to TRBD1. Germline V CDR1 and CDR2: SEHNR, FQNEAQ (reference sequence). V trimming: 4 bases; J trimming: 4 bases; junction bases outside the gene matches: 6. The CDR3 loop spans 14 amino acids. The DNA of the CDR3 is TGTGCCAGCAGCTCGGGACAGTATGGCTATGGCTACACCTTC. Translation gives CASSSGQYGYGYTF.

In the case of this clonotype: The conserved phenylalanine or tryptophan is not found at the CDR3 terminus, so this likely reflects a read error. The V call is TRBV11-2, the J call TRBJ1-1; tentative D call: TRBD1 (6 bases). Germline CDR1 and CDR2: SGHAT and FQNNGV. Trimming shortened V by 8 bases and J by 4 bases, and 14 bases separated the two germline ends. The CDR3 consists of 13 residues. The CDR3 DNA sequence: TGTGCCAGCCAGGCAGGGGTTGGCACTGAAGCTTTCCTT. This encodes CASQAGVGTEAFL.

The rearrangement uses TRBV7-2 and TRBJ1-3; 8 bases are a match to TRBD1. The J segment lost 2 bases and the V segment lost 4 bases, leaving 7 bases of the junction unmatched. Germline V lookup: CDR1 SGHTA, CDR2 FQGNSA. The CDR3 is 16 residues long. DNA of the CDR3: TGTGCCAGCAGCTGGTCGGACAGGGTGACTGGAAACACCATATATTTT. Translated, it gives CASSWSDRVTGNTIYF.

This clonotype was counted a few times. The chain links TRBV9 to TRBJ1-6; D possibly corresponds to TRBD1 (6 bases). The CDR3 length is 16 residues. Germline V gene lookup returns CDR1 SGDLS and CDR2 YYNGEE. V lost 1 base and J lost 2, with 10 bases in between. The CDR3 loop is CASSVSGVAYNSPLHF. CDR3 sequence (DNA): TGTGCCAGCAGCGTATCAGGGGTTGCCTATAATTCACCCCTCCACTTT. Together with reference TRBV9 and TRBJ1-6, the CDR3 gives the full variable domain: DSGVTQTPKHLITATGQRVTLRCSPRSGDLSVYWYQQSLDQGLQFLIQYYNGEERAKGNILERFSAQQFPDLHSELNLSSLELGDSALYFCASSVSGVAYNSPLHFGNGTRLTVT.

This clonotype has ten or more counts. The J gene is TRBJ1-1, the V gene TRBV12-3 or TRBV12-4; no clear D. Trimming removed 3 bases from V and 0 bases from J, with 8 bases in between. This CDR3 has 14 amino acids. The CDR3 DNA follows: TGTGCCAGCAGTTTGCGGCGGATGAACACTGAAGCTTTCTTT. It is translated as CASSLRRMNTEAFF.

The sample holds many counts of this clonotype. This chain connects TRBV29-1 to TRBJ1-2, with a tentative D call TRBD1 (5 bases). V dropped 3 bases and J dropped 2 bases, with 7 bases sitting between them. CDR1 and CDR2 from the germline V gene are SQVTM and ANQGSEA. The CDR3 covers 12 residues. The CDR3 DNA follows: TGCAGCGTTGACGGGGGAAACTATGGCTACACCTTC. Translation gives CSVDGGNYGYTF.

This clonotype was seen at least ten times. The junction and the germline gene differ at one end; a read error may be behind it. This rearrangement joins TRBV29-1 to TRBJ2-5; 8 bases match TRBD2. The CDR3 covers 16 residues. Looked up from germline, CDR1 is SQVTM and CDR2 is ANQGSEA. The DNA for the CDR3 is TGCAGCGTTGAGGGTTGGGCTAGCGGGTACCAAGAGGCCCAGTACTTC. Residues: CSVEGWASGYQEAQYF.

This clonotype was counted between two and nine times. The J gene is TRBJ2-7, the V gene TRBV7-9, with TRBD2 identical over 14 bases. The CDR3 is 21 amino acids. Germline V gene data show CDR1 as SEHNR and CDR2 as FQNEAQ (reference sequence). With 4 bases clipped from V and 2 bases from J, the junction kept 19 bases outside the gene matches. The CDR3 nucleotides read TGTGCCAGCAGCTCATCAGGAGCGGGACTAGCGGGAGCCGAAGGGGCCTACGAGCAGTACTTC. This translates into CASSSSGAGLAGAEGAYEQYF.

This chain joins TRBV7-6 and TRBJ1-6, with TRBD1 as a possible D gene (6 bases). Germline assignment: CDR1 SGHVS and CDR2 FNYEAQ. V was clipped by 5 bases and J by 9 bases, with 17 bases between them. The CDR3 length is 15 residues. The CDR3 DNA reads TGTGCCAGCAGCAGGGGGGACGGTAGCTCTTCACCCCTCCACTTT. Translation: CASSRGDGSSSPLHF.

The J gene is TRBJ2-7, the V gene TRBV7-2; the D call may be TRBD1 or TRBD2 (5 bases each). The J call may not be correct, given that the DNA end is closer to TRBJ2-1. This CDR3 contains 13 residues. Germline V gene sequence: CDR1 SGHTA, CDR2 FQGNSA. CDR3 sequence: CASSLGDGNEQFF. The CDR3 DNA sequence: TGTGCCAGCAGCTTAGGGGACGGCAATGAGCAGTTCTTC.

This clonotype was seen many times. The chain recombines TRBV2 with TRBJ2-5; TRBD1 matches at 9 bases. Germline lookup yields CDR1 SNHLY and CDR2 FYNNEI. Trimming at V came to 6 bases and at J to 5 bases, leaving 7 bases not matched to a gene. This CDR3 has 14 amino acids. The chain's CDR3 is CASRVGTGRETQYF. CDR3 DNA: TGTGCCAGCAGGGTGGGGACAGGGAGGGAGACCCAGTACTTC.

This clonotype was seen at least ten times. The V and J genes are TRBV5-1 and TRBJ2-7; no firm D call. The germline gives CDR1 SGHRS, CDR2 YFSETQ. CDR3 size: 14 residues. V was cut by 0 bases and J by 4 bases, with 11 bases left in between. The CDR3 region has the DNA TGCGCCAGCAGCTTGGATGCGGATCCTTACGAGCAGTACTTC. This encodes CASSLDADPYEQYF.

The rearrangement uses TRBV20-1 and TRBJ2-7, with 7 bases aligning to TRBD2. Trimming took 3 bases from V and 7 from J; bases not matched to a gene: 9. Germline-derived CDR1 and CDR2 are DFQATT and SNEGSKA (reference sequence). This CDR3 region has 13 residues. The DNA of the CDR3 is TGCAGTGCTAGTTGGGCGGGAGTCAATGAGCAGTACTTC. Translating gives CSASWAGVNEQYF.

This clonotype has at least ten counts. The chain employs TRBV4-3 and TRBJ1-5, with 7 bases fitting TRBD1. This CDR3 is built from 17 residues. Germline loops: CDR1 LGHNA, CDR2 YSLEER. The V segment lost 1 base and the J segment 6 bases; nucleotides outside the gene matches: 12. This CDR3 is CASSQVLASAGGQPQHF. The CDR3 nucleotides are TGCGCCAGCAGCCAAGTCTTAGCTAGTGCAGGGGGTCAGCCCCAGCATTTT.

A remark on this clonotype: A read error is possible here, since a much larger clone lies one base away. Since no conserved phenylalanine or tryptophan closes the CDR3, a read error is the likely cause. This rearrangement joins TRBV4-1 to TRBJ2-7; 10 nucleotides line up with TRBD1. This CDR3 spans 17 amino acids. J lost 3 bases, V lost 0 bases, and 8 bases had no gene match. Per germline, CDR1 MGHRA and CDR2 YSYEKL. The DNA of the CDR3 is TGCGCCAGCAGCCAAGATCGTGGTGACAGGGGGCTCTACGAGCAGTACCTC. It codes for CASSQDRGDRGLYEQYL.

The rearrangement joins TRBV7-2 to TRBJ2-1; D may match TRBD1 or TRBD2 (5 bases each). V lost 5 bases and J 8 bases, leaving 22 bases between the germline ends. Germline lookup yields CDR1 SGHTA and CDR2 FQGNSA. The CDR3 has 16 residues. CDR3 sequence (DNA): TGTGCCAGCAGCCCTGAATCAGGGATGGTTAGCGATGAGCAGTTCTTC. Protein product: CASSPESGMVSDEQFF.

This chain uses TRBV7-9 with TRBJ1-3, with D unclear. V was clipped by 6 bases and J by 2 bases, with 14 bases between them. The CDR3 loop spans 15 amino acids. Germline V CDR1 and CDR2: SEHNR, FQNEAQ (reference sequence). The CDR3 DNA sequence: TGTGCCAGCAGACCCGACCAGAACACTGGAAACACCATATATTTT. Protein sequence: CASRPDQNTGNTIYF.

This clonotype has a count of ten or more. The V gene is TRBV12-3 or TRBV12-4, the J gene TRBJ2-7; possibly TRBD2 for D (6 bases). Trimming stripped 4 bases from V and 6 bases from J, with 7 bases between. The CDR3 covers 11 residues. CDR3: CASSSSVEQYF. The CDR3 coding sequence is TGTGCCAGCAGTTCTAGCGTCGAGCAGTACTTC.

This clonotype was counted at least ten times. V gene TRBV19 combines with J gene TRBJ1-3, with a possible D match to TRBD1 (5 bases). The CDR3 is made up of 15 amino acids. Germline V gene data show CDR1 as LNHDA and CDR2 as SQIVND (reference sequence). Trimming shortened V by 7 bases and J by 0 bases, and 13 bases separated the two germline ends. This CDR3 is CASTPLDSSGNTIYF. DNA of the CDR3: TGTGCCAGTACACCTTTAGACAGCTCTGGAAACACCATATATTTT. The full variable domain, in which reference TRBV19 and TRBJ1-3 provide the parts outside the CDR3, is DGGITQSPKYLFRKEGQNVTLSCEQNLNHDAMYWYRQDPGQGLRLIYYSQIVNDFQKGDIAEGYSVSREKKESFPLTVTSAQKNPTAFYLCASTPLDSSGNTIYFGEGSWLTVV.

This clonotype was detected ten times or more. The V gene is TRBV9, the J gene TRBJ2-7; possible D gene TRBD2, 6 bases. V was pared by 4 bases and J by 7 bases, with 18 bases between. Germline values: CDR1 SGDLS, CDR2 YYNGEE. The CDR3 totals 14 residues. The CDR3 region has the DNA TGTGCCAGCAGCATAGCGGCCTCCGGTTTGGAGCAGTACTTC. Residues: CASSIAASGLEQYF.

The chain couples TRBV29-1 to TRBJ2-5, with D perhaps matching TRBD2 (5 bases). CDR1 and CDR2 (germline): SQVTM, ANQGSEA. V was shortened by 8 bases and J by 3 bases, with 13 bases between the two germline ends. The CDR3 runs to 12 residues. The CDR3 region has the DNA TGCAGCAGTGATTGGGGAGAAGAGACCCAGTACTTC. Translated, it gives CSSDWGEETQYF.

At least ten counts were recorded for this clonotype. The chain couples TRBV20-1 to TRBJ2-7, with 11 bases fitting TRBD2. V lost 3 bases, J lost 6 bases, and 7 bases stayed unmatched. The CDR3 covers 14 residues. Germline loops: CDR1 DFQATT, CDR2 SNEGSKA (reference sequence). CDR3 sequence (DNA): TGCAGTGCTAGGTTAGCGGGAGGGCTTAGCGAGCAGTACTTC. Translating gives CSARLAGGLSEQYF.

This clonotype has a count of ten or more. The CDR3: CSGDDATDTQYF. The CDR3, as DNA: TGCAGCGGGGACGACGCCACAGATACGCAGTATTTT. V is TRBV29-1 and J is TRBJ2-3; D tentatively fits TRBD1 or TRBD2 (5 bases each). Germline V lookup: CDR1 SQVTM, CDR2 ANQGSEA. Deletions cut 7 bases from V and 2 bases from J, with 10 bases between. The CDR3 loop spans 12 amino acids.

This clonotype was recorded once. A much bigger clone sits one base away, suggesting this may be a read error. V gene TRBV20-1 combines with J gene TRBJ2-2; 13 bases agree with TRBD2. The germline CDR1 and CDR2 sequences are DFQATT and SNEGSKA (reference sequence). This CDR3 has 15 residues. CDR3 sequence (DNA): TGCAGTGCAAAACTAGCGGGAGGGAACGCCGGGGAGCTGTTTTTT. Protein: CSAKLAGGNAGELFF.

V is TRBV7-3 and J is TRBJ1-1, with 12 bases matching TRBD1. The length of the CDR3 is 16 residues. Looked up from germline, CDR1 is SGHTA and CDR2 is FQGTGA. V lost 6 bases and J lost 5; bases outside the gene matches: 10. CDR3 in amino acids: CASSFTGTGGLTEAFF. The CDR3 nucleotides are TGTGCCAGCAGTTTCACCGGGACAGGGGGCTTAACTGAAGCTTTCTTT.

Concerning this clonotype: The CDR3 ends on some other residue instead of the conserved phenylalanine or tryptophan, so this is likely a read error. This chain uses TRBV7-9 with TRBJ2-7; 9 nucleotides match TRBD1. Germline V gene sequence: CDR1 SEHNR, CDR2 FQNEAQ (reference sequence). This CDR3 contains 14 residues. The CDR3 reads CTSSHRDRDYEQYL. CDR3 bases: TGTACCAGCAGCCACCGGGACAGGGACTACGAGCAGTACCTC.

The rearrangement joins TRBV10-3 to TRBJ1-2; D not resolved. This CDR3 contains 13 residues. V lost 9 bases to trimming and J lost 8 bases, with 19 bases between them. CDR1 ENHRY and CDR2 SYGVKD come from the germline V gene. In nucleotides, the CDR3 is TGTGCCATTACCGGACTAGCGTCCCAAGGCTACACCTTC. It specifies CAITGLASQGYTF.

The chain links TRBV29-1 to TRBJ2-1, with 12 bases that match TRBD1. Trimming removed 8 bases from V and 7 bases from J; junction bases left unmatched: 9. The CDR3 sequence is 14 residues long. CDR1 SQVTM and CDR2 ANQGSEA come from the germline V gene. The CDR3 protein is CSIARDRGLNEQFF. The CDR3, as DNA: TGCAGCATCGCCCGGGACAGGGGGCTGAATGAGCAGTTCTTC.

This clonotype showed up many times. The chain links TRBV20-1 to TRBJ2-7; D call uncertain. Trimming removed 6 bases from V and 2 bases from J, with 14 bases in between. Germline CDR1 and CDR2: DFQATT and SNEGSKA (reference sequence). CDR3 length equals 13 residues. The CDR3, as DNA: TGCAGTGCAGGCTCCAGTACCCCCTACGAGCAGTACTTC. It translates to CSAGSSTPYEQYF.

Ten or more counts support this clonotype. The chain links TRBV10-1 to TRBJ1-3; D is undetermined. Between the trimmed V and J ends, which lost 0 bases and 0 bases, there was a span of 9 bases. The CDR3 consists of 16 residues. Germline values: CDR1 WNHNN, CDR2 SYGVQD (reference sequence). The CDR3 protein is CASSESSQLSGNTIYF. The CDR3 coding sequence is TGCGCCAGCAGTGAGTCGAGCCAGCTCTCTGGAAACACCATATATTTT.

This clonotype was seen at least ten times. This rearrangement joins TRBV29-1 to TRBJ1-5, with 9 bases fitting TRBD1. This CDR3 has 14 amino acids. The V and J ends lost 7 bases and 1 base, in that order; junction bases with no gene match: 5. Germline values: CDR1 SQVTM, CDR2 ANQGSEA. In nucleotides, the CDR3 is TGCAGCGCTAGACAGGGGGGGAGCAATCAGCCCCAGCATTTT. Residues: CSARQGGSNQPQHF. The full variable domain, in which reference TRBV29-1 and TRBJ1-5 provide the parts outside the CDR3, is SAVISQKPSRDICQRGTSLTIQCQVDSQVTMMFWYRQQPGQSLTLIATANQGSEATYESGFVIDKFPISRPNLTFSTLTVSNMSPEDSSIYLCSARQGGSNQPQHFGDGTRLSIL.